Below, one T cell receptor (beta chain) is given with its context. The data were obtained in a study of blood T cell repertoires in COVID-19. Study context: The analysed material was cDNA or gDNA that came from T cells, B-cell-depleted T cells, or PBMCs.

The CDR3 has 18 amino acids. The V and J ends lost 2 bases and 7 bases, in that order; junction bases with no gene match: 14. Per germline, CDR1 SGHAT and CDR2 FQNNGV. In the source study's methods: The assay estimated nucleated cells by amplifying reference gene primers. Sequencing was performed with immunoSEQ multiplex PCR; in TCRdb, only in-frame clones are kept and a portion is missing. That table is the source of V, J and clone size, and D and trimming were worked out from the DNA. In the table there are fewer than 120,000 clones, around 82% of which are singletons. The gene calls are TRBV11-2 and TRBJ2-1; 10 nucleotides line up with TRBD2. The TCR originated in a woman aged 60-70 years with acute or convalescent COVID-19. Sequenced material: peripheral blood. CDR3 amino acids: CASSLSLLAGDRGNEQFF. DNA of the CDR3: TGTGCCAGCAGCTTATCGCTTCTAGCGGGGGACCGAGGGAATGAGCAGTTCTTC.